Below, 14 T cell receptor beta chains from the same sample are listed, as sequenced in a study of shared clonotypes between healthy human individuals. Produced via immunoSEQ multiplex PCR; TCRdb's table is partial and in-frame only. This table holds about a million clones, roughly 70% found once. The sample taken for sequencing was memory CD4+ T cells sorted from blood. Subset here: CD45RA-negative fraction. Receptors were obtained from a man between 18 and 35 years old in good health.

V gene TRBV7-8 combines with J gene TRBJ2-5; 11 nucleotides line up with TRBD2. The CDR3 covers 19 residues. Germline values: CDR1 SGHVS, CDR2 FQNEAQ. V gave up 5 bases and J gave up 7 bases; unmatched junction bases: 21. The CDR3 reads CASSRRVTSGSQWPGTQYF. The CDR3 DNA reads as TGTGCCAGCAGCCGAAGGGTTACTAGCGGGAGCCAATGGCCGGGGACCCAGTACTTC.

V is TRBV7-8 and J is TRBJ1-3; D may be TRBD1 (6 bases). Germline V gene lookup returns CDR1 SGHVS and CDR2 FQNEAQ. V was cut by 4 bases and J by 7 bases, with 17 bases left in between. The CDR3 length is 15 residues. CDR3 sequence: CASSSTGQGRNTIYF. The CDR3 region has the DNA TGTGCCAGCAGCTCGACGGGACAAGGGAGGAACACCATATATTTT.

This clone appeared once. This chain connects TRBV7-2 to TRBJ2-5; D remains unclear. The CDR3 has 14 residues. The germline V gene has CDR1 SGHTA and CDR2 FQGNSA. Trimming cost V 1 base and J 3 bases, with 9 bases left between them. Here the CDR3 reads CASSLGWRKETQYF. The CDR3 DNA sequence: TGTGCCAGCAGCTTAGGGTGGCGGAAAGAGACCCAGTACTTC.

This chain connects TRBV7-2 to TRBJ1-4; D uncertain. Per the germline V gene, CDR1 is SGHTA and CDR2 is FQGNSA. Trimming removed 2 bases at V and 0 bases at J, with 7 bases between. The CDR3 totals 15 residues. The CDR3 DNA is TGTGCCAGCAGCTTATGGCAGTCAACTAATGAAAAACTGTTTTTT. As protein: CASSLWQSTNEKLFF.

The CDR3 DNA sequence: TGCGCCAGCAGCTTACAACAGGGGAAAGATACGCAGTATTTT. As protein: CASSLQQGKDTQYF. The V call is TRBV5-1, the J call TRBJ2-3; 7 bases line up with TRBD1. The V segment lost 2 bases and the J segment 5 bases; nucleotides outside the gene matches: 5. Germline V gives CDR1 SGHRS, CDR2 YFSETQ. CDR3 size: 14 residues.

The chain combines TRBV5-4 with TRBJ1-2; 7 nucleotides match TRBD1. This CDR3 region has 15 residues. Germline assignment: CDR1 SGHNT and CDR2 YYREEE (reference sequence). The V and J ends lost 3 bases and 5 bases, in that order; junction bases with no gene match: 10. This chain's CDR3 is CASSSPGQGDYGYTF. In nucleotides, the CDR3 is TGTGCCAGCAGCTCCCCGGGGCAGGGGGATTATGGCTACACCTTC.

This chain joins TRBV5-1 and TRBJ2-1; D is unresolved. The CDR3 is made up of 16 amino acids. Germline V gene lookup returns CDR1 SGHRS and CDR2 YFSETQ. V was pared by 4 bases and J by 1 base, with 15 bases between. The CDR3 region is CASSPPFPGSYNEQFF. In nucleotides, the CDR3 is TGCGCCAGCAGCCCTCCCTTCCCGGGTTCCTACAATGAGCAGTTCTTC. Using reference TRBV5-1 and TRBJ2-1 for the parts outside the CDR3, the full variable domain is KAGVTQTPRYLIKTRGQQVTLSCSPISGHRSVSWYQQTPGQGLQFLFEYFSETQRNKGNFPGRFSGRQFSNSRSEMNVSTLELGDSALYLCASSPPFPGSYNEQFFGPGTRLTVL.

This clone was detected only a few times. The CDR3 DNA follows: TGTGCCAGCAGTTTATCCCTCGGTTTGGGGACAGGCTACGATCAGCCCCAGCATTTT. Residues: CASSLSLGLGTGYDQPQHF. The chain employs TRBV28 and TRBJ1-5, with 8 bases aligning to TRBD1. Per germline, CDR1 MDHEN and CDR2 SYDVKM. Trimming cost V 1 base and J 5 bases; bases outside gene matches: 16. The CDR3 is made up of 19 amino acids.

V gene TRBV7-3 combines with J gene TRBJ2-3; D not resolved. Germline V gene lookup returns CDR1 SGHTA and CDR2 FQGTGA. This CDR3 spans 14 amino acids. Deletions cut 5 bases from V and 4 bases from J, with 13 bases between. Here the CDR3 reads CASSPSIASDTQYF. CDR3 nucleotides: TGTGCCAGCAGCCCAAGTATCGCCTCAGATACGCAGTATTTT.

This chain connects TRBV5-1 to TRBJ2-7; D tentatively reads TRBD1 or TRBD2 (5 bases each). The germline V gene has CDR1 SGHRS and CDR2 YFSETQ. The CDR3 consists of 14 residues. The V and J ends lost 2 bases and 2 bases respectively, with 11 bases between them. CDR3 amino acids: CASSLRDGTYEQYF. Here the CDR3 DNA reads TGCGCCAGCAGCTTACGGGACGGAACCTACGAGCAGTACTTC.

J is TRBJ1-6 and V is TRBV6-5, with D unclear. Per germline, CDR1 MNHEY and CDR2 SVGAGI. Trimming stripped 0 bases from V and 6 bases from J, with 9 bases between. This CDR3 region has 15 residues. The CDR3 loop is CASSYSKGGNSPLHF. The CDR3 DNA reads as TGTGCCAGCAGTTACTCAAAGGGTGGTAATTCACCCCTCCACTTT.

The chain couples TRBV28 to TRBJ2-4; 14 bases are a match to TRBD2. The CDR3 has 21 amino acids. V gave up 5 bases and J gave up 3 bases; unmatched junction bases: 18. The germline gives CDR1 MDHEN, CDR2 SYDVKM. As DNA, the CDR3 is TGTGCCAGCAGTCCCCGACTCCCGGGACTAGCGGGGGCCAAGGTCAAAAACATTCAGTACTTC. It codes for CASSPRLPGLAGAKVKNIQYF. Based on the CDR3 plus reference TRBV28 and TRBJ2-4, the full variable domain is DVKVTQSSRYLVKRTGEKVFLECVQDMDHENMFWYRQDPGLGLRLIYFSYDVKMKEKGDIPEGYSVSREKKERFSLILESASTNQTSMYLCASSPRLPGLAGAKVKNIQYFGAGTRLSVL.

The chain is built from TRBV6-4 and TRBJ1-5; D unresolved. The CDR3 is 13 residues long. Trimming left V 5 bases short and J 0 bases short, with 5 bases between. The germline V gene has CDR1 MRHNA and CDR2 SNTAGT. CDR3 DNA sequence: TGTGCCAGCAGTACAGATAGCAATCAGCCCCAGCATTTT. It is translated as CASSTDSNQPQHF.

The V gene is TRBV5-1, the J gene TRBJ2-5; TRBD1 agrees at 8 bases. The germline V gene encodes CDR1 SGHRS and CDR2 YFSETQ. The CDR3 is made up of 16 amino acids. V was pared by 0 bases and J by 4 bases, with 8 bases of the junction left unmatched. For the CDR3, the DNA is TGCGCCAGCAGCTTGGGCTCAGGGGGCAAGGGAGAGACCCAGTACTTC. This codes for CASSLGSGGKGETQYF.